The 5 T cell receptor beta chains given below trace back to one sample, sequenced in a study of T cells in Graves' hyperthyroidism and ophthalmopathy. RNA transcripts were the template for amplifying TCR beta CDR3 regions. Using the HTBI primer set, a first-round RT-PCR was run on the TCR CDR3. From the multiplex PCR reads, TCRdb called clonotypes with MiXCR, one entry per CDR3 protein. The profile shows roughly 750,000 distinct CDR3 sequences, about a sixth of them singletons. Sequencing input: blood. The source is a man aged 18 to 29 with Graves' hyperthyroidism.

This clonotype came up a few times. This sequence joins TRBV2 and TRBJ2-5; D not resolved. The CDR3 is 13 amino acids. The germline gives CDR1 SNHLY, CDR2 FYNNEI. The V end lost 5 bases, the J end lost 3 bases, and 10 bases lay between the germline ends. CDR3 sequence (DNA): TGTGCCAGCAGTCCAAACCTAAAAGAGACCCAGTACTTC. This translates into CASSPNLKETQYF.

This clonotype was recorded many times. The chain employs TRBV28 and TRBJ2-5; 7 nucleotides agree with TRBD1. The CDR3 is 16 amino acids. Germline V lookup: CDR1 MDHEN, CDR2 SYDVKM. Trimming took 4 bases from V and 2 from J; bases not matched to a gene: 10. Written as DNA, the CDR3 is TGTGCCAGCAGTTCCCACCGGGACAGTATTCAAGAGACCCAGTACTTC. Protein sequence: CASSSHRDSIQETQYF.

This chain links TRBV4-1 with TRBJ2-7, with D perhaps TRBD2 (5 bases). Trimming cost V 0 bases and J 1 base, with 16 bases left between them. CDR1 and CDR2 from the germline V gene are MGHRA and YSYEKL. CDR3 length equals 17 residues. This chain's CDR3 is CASSQDSLSEPSYEQYF. The CDR3 DNA is TGCGCCAGCAGCCAAGACAGCCTTAGCGAACCTTCCTACGAGCAGTACTTC.

This clonotype was seen repeatedly, ten times or more. V gene TRBV7-2 combines with J gene TRBJ2-1; D is unresolved. Trimming cost V 3 bases and J 4 bases, with 4 bases left between them. This CDR3 region has 12 residues. Per germline, CDR1 SGHTA and CDR2 FQGNSA. CDR3 region: CASSLMYNEQFF. The DNA of the CDR3 is TGTGCCAGCAGCTTGATGTACAATGAGCAGTTCTTC.

This clonotype was counted at least ten times. The chain has TRBV12-3 or TRBV12-4 and TRBJ1-4, with 7 positions matching TRBD1. With 6 bases clipped from V and 6 bases from J, the junction kept 13 bases outside the gene matches. This CDR3 comprises 16 residues. This chain's CDR3 is CASSLSRGTDDEKLFF. The CDR3 DNA follows: TGTGCCAGCAGCCTAAGCCGCGGGACAGATGATGAAAAACTGTTTTTT.